The entry that follows covers one TCR beta chain sequence. The data were obtained in a study of CD8 T cells in Susac syndrome. An amount of RNA that ranged from roughly 0.5 to 1 ug was reverse transcribed with random hexamers. TCRdb called the immunoSEQ multiplex PCR reads again in MiXCR, with one record for every CDR3 protein. The table has roughly 120,000 distinct CDR3 sequences, 90% to 95% seen once. There are 13 residues in the CDR3. V was clipped by 3 bases and J by 5 bases; unmatched bases: 3. CDR1 SGHTA and CDR2 FQGNSA come from the germline V gene. The CD8+ and CD4+ T cells were isolated magnetically using a negative isolation approach, whereas the TEMRA cells were enriched by FACS.

The clonotype was recovered from a human donor in good health. The V call is TRBV7-2, the J call TRBJ2-5; TRBD1 matches 7 bases. Sequenced input: CD4+ T cells from PBMCs. The CDR3 protein is CASSFRGSETQYF. CDR3 nucleotide sequence: TGTGCCAGCAGCTTCAGGGGGTCGGAGACCCAGTACTTC.